This T cell receptor beta chain was sequenced in a study of cytomegalovirus exposure and HLA in healthy donors (dated by TCRdb to about 2017). For context, the study as a whole: An earlier analysis of several hundred of the donors reported approximately 280 Gb of sequence data and about 120 million unique TCR beta sequences obtained from some 200 million T cells. The study aimed to test whether signatures of past pathogen exposure could be identified by cataloging public T cell receptors. The T cell repertoires of some 670 subjects were profiled by immunosequencing and related to cytomegalovirus serostatus. Because of strong linkage in the cohort, five DR-DQ haplotypes were treated as single units for association and clustering. The genetic ancestry cluster associated with self-reported Caucasian donors included 70% to 85% of the approximately 400 genotyped donors. In the later analysis, no new phenotypic data were used to find candidate immune exposures; instead, reliance was placed on TCR beta sequences and their occurrence across donors. High-throughput TCR immunosequencing, statistical association of individual TCRs with disease status, and machine learning were combined to predict cytomegalovirus infection status. Genome-wide SNP genotypes for about 55% of the roughly 670 donors were used in a later genetic analysis, which treated that subset as a discovery cohort. Typing coverage varied by locus: roughly 629-630 donors for A, B, C, DRB1 and DQB1; about 520 for DQA1; nearly 610 for DPA1; around 450 for DPB1. In an earlier analysis of 500 to 650 of the donors, high-throughput TCR beta sequencing was used to judge whether each TCR beta V gene segment behaved as functional or pseudogenic. Every repertoire in the discovery cohort had been generated on one and the same sequencing platform. Donor age, sex, ethnicity and CMV serostatus were collected together with the repertoire data. In addition to the first cohort of approximately 650 subjects, a separate validation cohort of 120 different subjects was used. Across around 400 genotyped donors of the cohort, an average of about 240,000 unique TCR beta nucleotide sequences per donor were sequenced, and 15% to 20% of those sequences were non-productive. Both class I and class II loci were covered by HLA typing, at four-digit resolution. A later analysis re-analyzed previously published TCR beta repertoires from about 730 donors and added high-resolution HLA genotyping to study TCR occurrence patterns. An early release covering roughly 580 HLA-typed donors comprised 250 to 350 gigabases of sequencing data and tens of millions of unique TCR sequences. What the research found in general, with its limitations: A later analysis reported that several top co-occurrence clusters appeared linked to parvovirus B19, influenza, CMV and Epstein-Barr virus. A later analysis found that TCR association rates varied across HLA loci, with DRB1 alleles showing the most associated TCRs and HLA-C alleles the fewest. Because some donors lacked HLA typing at each locus, the association tests relied only on the typed subset. The classifier was reported to diagnose cytomegalovirus status with high specificity and sensitivity in both the original cohort and the validation cohort. For the cohort, immune exposure information was limited to CMV serostatus. A later analysis found that HLA-associated TCR beta chains were more clonally expanded and had lower generation probabilities than equally common non-associated chains. Presence/absence analyses assumed roughly uniform sequencing depth across donors, an assumption that may not hold. While some public TCRs were present in many individuals, most TCR sequences turned up only very rarely across donors. A further reported finding was that TCR beta sequences accurately predicted the HLA-A and HLA-B alleles for most subjects in the first cohort. In a later genetic analysis, fewer N-insertions in productive TCRs were reported among donors in an Asian-associated ancestry cluster than the roughly 700-donor mean. In an earlier analysis of some 540 of the donors, most TCR beta V segments appeared in productive rearrangements about 87% or about 30% of the time, broadly matching IMGT annotations. Correlated functional status among segregating V segments might reflect linkage disequilibrium, but an unknown experimental factor could not be ruled out. The study listed over 150 TCR beta chains as associated with cytomegalovirus. When HLA alleles, especially DR and DQ, strongly co-occurred, TCR associations were difficult to assign to individual alleles. Specific HLA alleles were associated with 18,000 or so TCR beta sequences at a false discovery rate of 0.05 in a later analysis. In vitro tests confirmed that a few of the cytomegalovirus-associated TCR beta chains recognize cytomegalovirus antigens. In this cohort, only TCR beta chains were sequenced, and detectable features were limited by the absence of alpha or paired-chain data. Roughly 17 rarely observed V segments, including chromosome 9 orphons, were excluded from the earlier analysis of a few hundred of the donors because counts were too low. It was suggested by the authors that the approach could potentially be generalized to other disease states and immunological phenotypes. A cluster of highly shared sequence variants was judged likely to be a technical artifact of the sequencing pipeline. According to a later analysis, most CMV-associated TCR beta chains appeared to be HLA-restricted, and the HLA associations seemed to be driven largely by CMV exposure. Some IMGT-functional V segments, including TRBV6-2 and TRBV6-3, could not be told apart with the 87-base-pair reads, so those segments were excluded. An association between a missense DCLRE1C variant and V-gene and J-gene trimming of TCR beta chains was found in a later genetic analysis and replicated in an independent cohort.

With regard to this clone: It has no known antigen specificity. Base qualities are missing; no much larger clone stands one base away.

Inclusive of the bounding cysteine and phenylalanine, the CDR3 is 16 residues long. Just the 48-base CDR3 DNA is kept, in frame starting at base 1. The germline ends are 13 bases apart after V is trimmed by 3 bases and J by 2 bases. The germline V gene (reference sequence) supplies CDR1 LNHNV and CDR2 YYDKDF. The cohort was made up of about 610 healthy bone marrow donors. At the time of sampling, every cohort member was nominally healthy, though immune exposures that went unrecorded were likely present. The donor tested CMV seronegative, placing the donor among the approximately 360 seronegative members of the cohort. A peripheral blood sample was provided by each donor, and peripheral blood mononuclear cells were used for TCR beta sequencing. The Qiagen DNeasy Blood Extraction Kit was used to extract genomic DNA from the blood cell samples. The library was generated by the immunoSEQ multiplex PCR assay. A mixture of 60 forward primers for TCR Vbeta segments and 13 reverse primers for TCR Jbeta segments was used in the multiplex PCR. A multiplex PCR assay on genomic DNA amplified the CDR3 region of rearranged TCR beta genes. On the Illumina HiSeq System, the amplified TCR beta libraries were sequenced as 87-base-pair reads. The original methods were these. A later analysis tallied 80 million to 95 million unique TCR beta chains across the approximately 670 repertoires, and approximately 12 million of those chains were shared by two or more donors. Raw reads were error-corrected and collapsed into unique sequences by a nearest-neighbor algorithm in which closely related sequences were merged to remove PCR and sequencing errors. To assign V, D and J gene segments, CDR3 sequences were aligned to IMGT reference sequences. For a sequence to be retained, a match of at least six nucleotides to both a V gene segment and a J gene segment was required. A rearrangement counted as productive if the CDR3 had no stop codons and remained in frame with V and J, and every other rearrangement counted as non-productive. Following IMGT convention, CDR3 was defined as the stretch from the second conserved V-encoded cysteine up to the conserved J-encoded phenylalanine. Sequences without an unambiguous match to a single V gene segment were excluded from the earlier analysis of 450 to 750 of the donors. In an earlier analysis of some 590 of the donors, a V segment was called functional when productive rearrangements were above 56.7%, and segregating when the standard deviation between donors exceeded 5%. A statistical classification framework was built to diagnose cytomegalovirus status from the catalog of TCR beta chain sequences. V and J gene assignment, in a later analysis, came from comparing TCR nucleotide sequences with IMGT/GENE-DB human TR gene sequences. A later analysis assigned CDR3 sequences and most-parsimonious VDJ recombination scenarios with the TCRdist pipeline. In a later analysis, each TCR beta chain was defined by its CDR3 amino acid sequence together with its V-gene family, and reads lacking a unique V-gene family were excluded. In a later analysis, a few hundred highly shared, low-generation-probability nucleotide sequences were removed to address suspected cross-contamination and a sequencing artifact. In a later analysis, a clonal expansion index was calculated for each public chain from normalized within-repertoire ranks of inferred template counts. In a later analysis, generation probabilities were computed with a VDJ recombination model fitted to out-of-frame rearrangements, and the resulting probabilities were checked against IGoR. Hypergeometric tests were used in a later analysis to score TCR-TCR, TCR-HLA and TCR-CMV co-occurrence, with a repertoire-size bias correction applied to the TCR pairs. In a later analysis, false discovery rates were estimated by permuting HLA or CMV assignments 20 times. In a later analysis, co-occurring TCRs were grouped using DBSCAN, and TCRdist sequence similarity was added for clustering within HLA-allele-positive subsets. Repertoires with fewer than 30,000 or more than 120,000 public chains, plus five repertoires with anomalous nucleotide sharing, were excluded from co-occurrence clustering. TCRdb re-hosts the immuneACCESS table, in-frame sequences only. Its copies lack some clones; in the studies checked, an unresolved V gene accounts for under half of them, and the cause for the rest is not known. That table furnishes V, J and clone size, whereas the DNA furnished D and trimming. In this sample the table shows nearly 110,000 clones, around 77% of which occur a single time. The ten largest clones represent about 2% of the sample.

The receptor was derived from a man aged 18-30 years in good health and CMV-seronegative. The rearrangement combines TRBV15 with TRBJ2-2; a confident D gene designation cannot be given. Material: PBMCs. The CDR3 loop reads CATSSPAGPNTGELFF. The DNA is as follows: TGTGCCACCAGCAGCCCGGCAGGTCCAAACACCGGGGAGCTGTTTTTT.